These 3 T cell receptor beta chains were all obtained from the same sample, sequenced in a study of T cell changes during pregnancy in multiple sclerosis. The data were produced by immunoSEQ multiplex PCR, yet TCRdb's version contains in-frame clones alone and is incomplete. The sample has roughly 89,000 clones; 90% to 95% are singletons. The specimen comprised peripheral blood, sampled in the third trimester of pregnancy. The source is a female donor with multiple sclerosis, enrolled in a pregnancy study.

The V call is TRBV10-2, the J call TRBJ2-2; 12 bases map to TRBD2. Germline assignment: CDR1 WSHSY and CDR2 SAAADI. The length of the CDR3 is 18 residues. The trim removed 0 bases at V and 7 bases at J, leaving 9 bases unmatched. The CDR3 sequence is CASSESLAGGPGGGELFF. The CDR3 DNA follows: TGCGCCAGCAGTGAGTCGCTAGCGGGAGGGCCTGGTGGCGGGGAGCTGTTTTTT.

V usage is TRBV5-6 and J usage is TRBJ2-1, with TRBD2 matching over 10 bases. The V gene's germline CDR1 is SGHDT and CDR2 YYEEEE. The CDR3 sequence is 15 residues long. V lost 3 bases to trimming and J lost 6 bases; unmatched junction nucleotides: 6. CDR3 coding DNA: TGTGCCAGCAGCTCCGGACTAGCGGTATTCAATGAGCAGTTCTTC. Protein: CASSSGLAVFNEQFF.

The chain is built from TRBV7-9 and TRBJ2-7; D possibly corresponds to TRBD1 (6 bases). The CDR3 extends over 14 amino acids. Germline V gene sequence: CDR1 SEHNR, CDR2 FQNEAQ (reference sequence). The V end was cut by 5 bases, the J end by 0 bases, with 11 bases between. This chain's CDR3 is CASSPGQSSYEQYF. The CDR3 DNA sequence: TGTGCCAGCAGCCCCGGACAGAGCTCCTACGAGCAGTACTTC.